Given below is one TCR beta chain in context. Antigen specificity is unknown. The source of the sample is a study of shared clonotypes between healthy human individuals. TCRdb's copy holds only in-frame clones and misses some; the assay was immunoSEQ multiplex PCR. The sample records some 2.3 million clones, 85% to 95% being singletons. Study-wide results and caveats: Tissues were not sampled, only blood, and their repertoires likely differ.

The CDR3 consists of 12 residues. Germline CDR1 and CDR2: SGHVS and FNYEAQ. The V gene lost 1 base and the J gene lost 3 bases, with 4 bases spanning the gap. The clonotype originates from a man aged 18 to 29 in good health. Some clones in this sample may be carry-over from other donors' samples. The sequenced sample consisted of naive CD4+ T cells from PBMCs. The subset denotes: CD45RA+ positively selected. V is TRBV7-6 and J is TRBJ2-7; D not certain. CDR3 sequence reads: CASSLGRYEQYF. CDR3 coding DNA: TGTGCCAGCAGCTTAGGACGCTACGAGCAGTACTTC.